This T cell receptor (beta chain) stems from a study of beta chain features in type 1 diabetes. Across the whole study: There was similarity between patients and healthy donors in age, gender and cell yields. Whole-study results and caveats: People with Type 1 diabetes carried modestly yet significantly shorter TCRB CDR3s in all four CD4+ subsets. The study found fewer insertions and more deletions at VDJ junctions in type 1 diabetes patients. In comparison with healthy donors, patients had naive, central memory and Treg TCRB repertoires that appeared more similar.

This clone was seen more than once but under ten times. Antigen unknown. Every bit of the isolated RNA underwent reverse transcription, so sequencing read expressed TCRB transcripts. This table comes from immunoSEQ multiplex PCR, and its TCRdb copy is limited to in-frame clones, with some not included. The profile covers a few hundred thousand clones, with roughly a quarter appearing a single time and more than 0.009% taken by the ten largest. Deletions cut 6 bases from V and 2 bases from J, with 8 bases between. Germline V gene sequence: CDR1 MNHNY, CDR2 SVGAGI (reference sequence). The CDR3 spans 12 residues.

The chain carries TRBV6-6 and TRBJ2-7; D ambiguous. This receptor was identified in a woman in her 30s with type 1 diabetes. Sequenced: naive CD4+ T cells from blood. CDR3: CASSRSAYEQYF. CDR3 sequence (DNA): TGTGCCAGCAGCCGGAGTGCCTACGAGCAGTACTTC.